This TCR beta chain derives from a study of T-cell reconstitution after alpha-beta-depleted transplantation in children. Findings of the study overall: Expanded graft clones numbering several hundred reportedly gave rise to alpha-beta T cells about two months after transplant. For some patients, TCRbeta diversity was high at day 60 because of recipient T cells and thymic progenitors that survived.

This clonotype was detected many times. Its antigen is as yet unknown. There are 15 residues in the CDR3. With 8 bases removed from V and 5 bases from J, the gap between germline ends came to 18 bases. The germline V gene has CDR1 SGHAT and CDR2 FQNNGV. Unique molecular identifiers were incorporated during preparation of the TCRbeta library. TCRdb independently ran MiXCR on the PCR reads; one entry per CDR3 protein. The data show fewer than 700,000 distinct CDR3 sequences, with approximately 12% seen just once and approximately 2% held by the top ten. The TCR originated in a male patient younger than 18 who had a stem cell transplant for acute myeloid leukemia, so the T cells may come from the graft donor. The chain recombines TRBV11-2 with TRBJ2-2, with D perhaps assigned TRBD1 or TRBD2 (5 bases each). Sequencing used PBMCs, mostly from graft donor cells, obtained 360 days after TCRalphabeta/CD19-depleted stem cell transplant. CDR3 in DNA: TGTGCCAGCGGACTTGCAGGGACGGCAACCGGGGAGCTGTTTTTT. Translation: CASGLAGTATGELFF. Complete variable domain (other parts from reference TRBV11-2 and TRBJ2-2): EAGVAQSPRYKIIEKRQSVAFWCNPISGHATLYWYQQILGQGPKLLIQFQNNGVVDDSQLPKDRFSAERLKGVDSTLKIQPAKLEDSAVYLCASGLAGTATGELFFGEGSRLTVL.